These 22 T cell receptor beta chains share one sample of origin, sequenced in a study of blood T cell repertoires in COVID-19. Clones were sequenced by immunoSEQ multiplex PCR, and TCRdb holds only the in-frame ones, with some missing. The data contain approximately 120,000 clones, more than 70% of them seen just once; the ten biggest clones take up roughly 5.5%. Input material: peripheral blood. The source of these receptors is a man older than 75 with active or convalescent COVID-19.

The CDR3 DNA reads as TGTGCCAGCAGTTTATTACAGGGGGCAGATGGCTACACCTTC. Amino acid sequence: CASSLLQGADGYTF. This chain uses TRBV6-6 with TRBJ1-2; 9 nucleotides line up with TRBD1. J gave up 6 bases and V 4 bases, and 6 bases lay outside the gene matches. CDR1 MNHNY and CDR2 SVGAGI come from the germline V gene (reference sequence). The CDR3 has 14 amino acids.

The rearrangement joins TRBV19 to TRBJ1-4; D unresolved. The germline V and J ends were trimmed by 3 bases and 2 bases, with 10 bases remaining between them. Per germline, CDR1 LNHDA and CDR2 SQIVND (reference sequence). This CDR3 is built from 15 residues. CDR3 in amino acids: CASSMNAGTNEKLFF. CDR3 DNA: TGTGCCAGTAGTATGAACGCCGGGACTAATGAAAAACTGTTTTTT. Full variable domain (rest looked up from reference TRBV19 and TRBJ1-4): DGGITQSPKYLFRKEGQNVTLSCEQNLNHDAMYWYRQDPGQGLRLIYYSQIVNDFQKGDIAEGYSVSREKKESFPLTVTSAQKNPTAFYLCASSMNAGTNEKLFFGSGTQLSVL.

This chain joins TRBV6-5 and TRBJ2-5; 7 positions match TRBD1. This CDR3 is 13 amino acids long. Germline loops: CDR1 MNHEY, CDR2 SVGAGI. J was trimmed by 4 bases and V by 7 bases; bases with no gene match: 6. The CDR3 DNA is TGTGCCAGCACCGACAGGGCCCCAGAGACCCAGTACTTC. This codes for CASTDRAPETQYF.

This sequence joins TRBV2 and TRBJ1-1; 7 nucleotides agree with TRBD1. The J segment lost 6 bases and the V segment lost 6 bases, leaving 10 bases of the junction unmatched. The CDR3 has 14 residues. CDR1 is SNHLY, CDR2 FYNNEI, per germline. The CDR3 region is CASRGIRGQSEAFF. CDR3 bases: TGTGCCAGCAGGGGGATTAGGGGGCAGTCTGAAGCTTTCTTT.

As concerns this clone: The same CDR3 arises from other DNA sequences in this sample as well. V gene TRBV5-1 combines with J gene TRBJ2-5; D perhaps matches TRBD1 (6 bases). There are 13 residues in the CDR3. The V end was cut by 2 bases, the J end by 3 bases, with 8 bases between. From germline, CDR1 is SGHRS and CDR2 YFSETQ. The CDR3 coding sequence is TGCGCCAGCAGCTTCTCAGGGGAAGAGACCCAGTACTTC. This translates into CASSFSGEETQYF.

V is TRBV6-5 and J is TRBJ2-3, with a tentative D call TRBD2 (7 bases). Trimming left V 10 bases short and J 3 bases short, with 20 bases between. The CDR3 extends over 15 amino acids. Germline CDR1 and CDR2: MNHEY and SVGAGI. The CDR3 sequence: CAIAQRGGLTDTQYF. In DNA, the CDR3 is TGTGCCATTGCTCAGAGGGGGGGCTTGACAGATACGCAGTATTTT.

This chain connects TRBV6-2 or TRBV6-3 to TRBJ2-1, with TRBD2 identical over 13 bases. Germline V CDR1 and CDR2: MNHEY, SVGEGT. The CDR3 spans 15 residues. The V and J ends lost 6 bases and 7 bases, in that order; junction bases with no gene match: 6. In DNA form, the CDR3 reads TGTGCCAGCAGCCCACTAGCGGGGGGGCGGAATGAGCAGTTCTTC. Protein sequence: CASSPLAGGRNEQFF.

The V and J genes are TRBV23-1 and TRBJ1-5; D is ambiguous. TRBV23-1 is marked as an open reading frame, function uncertain. V was pared by 9 bases and J by 5 bases, with 5 bases between. The CDR3 consists of 10 residues. CDR3 amino acids: CAREDQPQHF. The CDR3 DNA reads as TGCGCCAGAGAGGATCAGCCCCAGCATTTT.

V gene TRBV20-1 combines with J gene TRBJ1-6; D remains ambiguous. Germline loops: CDR1 DFQATT, CDR2 SNEGSKA (reference sequence). This CDR3 region has 15 residues. The V and J ends lost 3 bases and 2 bases respectively, with 11 bases between them. The CDR3 DNA sequence: TGCAGTGCTAGTCAGTCAACTACCTATAATTCACCCCTCCACTTT. This gives the protein CSASQSTTYNSPLHF.

The rearrangement joins TRBV4-1 to TRBJ2-1; 7 positions agree with TRBD2. This CDR3 region has 19 residues. V was pared by 5 bases and J by 0 bases, with 16 bases of the junction left unmatched. Germline CDR1 reads MGHRA; CDR2 reads YSYEKL. This CDR3 is CASSEGPGTTLSSYNEQFF. Written as DNA, the CDR3 is TGCGCCAGCAGCGAAGGGCCCGGGACTACCTTAAGCTCCTACAATGAGCAGTTCTTC.

The chain's CDR3 is CASTAGGYNEQFF. The CDR3 bases are TGTGCCAGCACCGCGGGTGGCTACAATGAGCAGTTCTTC. The chain employs TRBV7-9 and TRBJ2-1, with D possibly TRBD2 on 5 matching bases. Germline-derived CDR1 and CDR2 are SEHNR and FQNEAQ (reference sequence). This CDR3 spans 13 amino acids. Trimming cost V 7 bases and J 3 bases, with 10 bases left between them.

The gene calls are TRBV25-1 and TRBJ1-6, with 7 bases identical to TRBD1. This CDR3 spans 13 amino acids. Germline V CDR1 and CDR2: MGHDK, SYGVNS. V was clipped by 8 bases and J by 8 bases; unmatched bases: 6. The CDR3 nucleotides read TGTGCCAGCCACGACAGGGTCCATTCACCCCTCCACTTT. This codes for CASHDRVHSPLHF.

The V call is TRBV28, the J call TRBJ2-1, with 9 bases fitting TRBD2. J gave up 7 bases and V 6 bases, and 10 bases lay outside the gene matches. The CDR3 runs 15 residues. Per the germline V gene, CDR1 is MDHEN and CDR2 is SYDVKM. The CDR3 DNA reads TGTGCCAGCAGGAGAGCGGGGGGCCATACAAATGAGCAGTTCTTC. The encoded protein is CASRRAGGHTNEQFF.

The V call is TRBV5-1, the J call TRBJ2-7, with 9 bases aligning to TRBD1. CDR1 is SGHRS, CDR2 YFSETQ, per germline. This CDR3 has 16 amino acids. The junction had 9 bases not matched to a gene; V was cut back by 0 bases and J by 5 bases. The CDR3: CASSLADGTGWDEQYF. CDR3 sequence (DNA): TGCGCCAGCAGCTTGGCCGATGGGACAGGGTGGGACGAGCAGTACTTC.

This clone has a handful of counts. This CDR3 reads CASKKGMLNTEAFF. CDR3 sequence (DNA): TGCGCCAGCAAAAAGGGGATGCTGAACACTGAAGCTTTCTTT. V usage is TRBV5-1 and J usage is TRBJ1-1; weak D call: TRBD1 (5 bases). The CDR3 is 14 amino acids. Germline V lookup: CDR1 SGHRS, CDR2 YFSETQ. V was trimmed by 6 bases and J by 0 bases, leaving 12 bases between them.

This clone is a singleton in its sample. In this CDR3 the conserved last residue, phenylalanine or tryptophan, is missing, so a read error is likely. This sequence joins TRBV9 and TRBJ1-3, with a weak D call TRBD1 (5 bases). Trimming removed 0 bases from V and 1 base from J, with 14 bases in between. Germline CDR1 and CDR2: SGDLS and YYNGEE. The CDR3 runs 17 residues. The CDR3 DNA follows: TGTGCCAGCAGCGTAGCTAGCAGGGAGGTATCTGGAAACACCATATATTTG. This translates into CASSVASREVSGNTIYL.

This clone has just a few counts. This rearrangement joins TRBV5-1 to TRBJ1-2, with TRBD1 matching 10 bases. The CDR3 contains 15 residues. The J segment lost 6 bases and the V segment lost 3 bases, leaving 8 bases of the junction unmatched. Germline V lookup: CDR1 SGHRS, CDR2 YFSETQ. The CDR3 DNA is TGCGCCAGCAGCTCCGAGGGACAGGGGCGGAATGGCTACACCTTC. Protein: CASSSEGQGRNGYTF.

V and J are TRBV5-6 and TRBJ1-5; D is unresolved. Germline loops: CDR1 SGHDT, CDR2 YYEEEE. There are 15 residues in the CDR3. The V gene lost 4 bases and the J gene lost 0 bases, with 11 bases spanning the gap. In DNA form, the CDR3 reads TGTGCCAGCAGCAAACTCCAATATAGCAATCAGCCCCAGCATTTT. Translated: CASSKLQYSNQPQHF.

The chain joins TRBV10-3 to TRBJ2-5; D is perhaps TRBD1 (6 bases). Germline V gives CDR1 ENHRY, CDR2 SYGVKD. Trimming pared 4 bases from V and 3 bases from J, leaving 9 bases between. There are 13 residues in the CDR3. CDR3 DNA: TGTGCCATCAGTGGGACAGCGGAAGAGACCCAGTACTTC. Its protein is CAISGTAEETQYF.

The chain uses TRBV7-2 and TRBJ1-4, with D possibly matching TRBD1 (5 bases). Trimming cost V 1 base and J 5 bases, with 11 bases left between them. This CDR3 comprises 15 residues. CDR1 SGHTA and CDR2 FQGNSA come from the germline V gene. CDR3 sequence: CASSLDTGQNEKLFF. The CDR3 bases are TGTGCCAGCAGCTTAGATACAGGCCAAAATGAAAAACTGTTTTTT.

The genes are TRBV7-2 and TRBJ2-1; 10 positions agree with TRBD2. The trim removed 8 bases at V and 4 bases at J, leaving 5 bases unmatched. The CDR3 extends over 14 amino acids. Germline V CDR1 and CDR2: SGHTA, FQGNSA. The CDR3 protein is CASRSGGPYNEQFF. Here the CDR3 DNA reads TGTGCCAGCCGTAGCGGGGGGCCATACAATGAGCAGTTCTTC. Drawing the rest from reference TRBV7-2 and TRBJ2-1, the complete variable domain is GAGVSQSPSNKVTEKGKDVELRCDPISGHTALYWYRQSLGQGLEFLIYFQGNSAPDKSGLPSDRFSAERTGGSVSTLTIQRTQQEDSAVYLCASRSGGPYNEQFFGPGTRLTVL.

The chain couples TRBV4-3 to TRBJ1-1; 7 positions agree with TRBD1. The length of the CDR3 is 16 residues. The junction had 9 bases not matched to a gene; V was cut back by 2 bases and J by 3 bases. Germline V gives CDR1 LGHNA, CDR2 YSLEER. CDR3 bases: TGCGCCAGCAGCCAAAACTCCGCTACAGGGGACACTGAAGCTTTCTTT. Its protein is CASSQNSATGDTEAFF.